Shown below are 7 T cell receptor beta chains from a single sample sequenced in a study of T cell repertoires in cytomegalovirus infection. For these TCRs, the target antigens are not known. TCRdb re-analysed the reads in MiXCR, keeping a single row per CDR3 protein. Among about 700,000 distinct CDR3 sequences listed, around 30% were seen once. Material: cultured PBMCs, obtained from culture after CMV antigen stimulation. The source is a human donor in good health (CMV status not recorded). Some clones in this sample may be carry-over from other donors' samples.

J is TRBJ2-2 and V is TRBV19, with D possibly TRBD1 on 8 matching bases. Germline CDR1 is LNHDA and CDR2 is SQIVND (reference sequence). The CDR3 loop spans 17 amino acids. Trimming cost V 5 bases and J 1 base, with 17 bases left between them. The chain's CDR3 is CASSPRGGQENTGELFF. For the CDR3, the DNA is TGTGCCAGTAGTCCGAGGGGGGGACAGGAGAACACCGGGGAGCTGTTTTTT.

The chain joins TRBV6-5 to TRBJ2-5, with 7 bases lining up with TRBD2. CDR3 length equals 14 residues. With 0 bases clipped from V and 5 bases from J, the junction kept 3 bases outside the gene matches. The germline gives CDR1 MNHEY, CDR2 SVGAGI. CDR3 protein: CASSYSRLAETQYF. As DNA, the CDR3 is TGTGCCAGCAGTTACTCCCGACTAGCTGAGACCCAGTACTTC.

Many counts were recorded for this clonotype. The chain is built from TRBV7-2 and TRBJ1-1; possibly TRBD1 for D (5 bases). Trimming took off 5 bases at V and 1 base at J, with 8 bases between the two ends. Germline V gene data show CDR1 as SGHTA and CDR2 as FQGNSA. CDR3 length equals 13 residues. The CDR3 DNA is TGTGCCAGCAGCCGGGACTGGAACACTGAAGCTTTCTTT. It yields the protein CASSRDWNTEAFF.

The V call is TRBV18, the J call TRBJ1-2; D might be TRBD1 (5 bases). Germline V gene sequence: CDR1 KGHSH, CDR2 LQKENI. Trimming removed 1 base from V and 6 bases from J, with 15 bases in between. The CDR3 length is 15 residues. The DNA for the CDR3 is TGTGCCAGCTCACCACTTTCGACCCAGGGCGATGGCTACACCTTC. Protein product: CASSPLSTQGDGYTF.

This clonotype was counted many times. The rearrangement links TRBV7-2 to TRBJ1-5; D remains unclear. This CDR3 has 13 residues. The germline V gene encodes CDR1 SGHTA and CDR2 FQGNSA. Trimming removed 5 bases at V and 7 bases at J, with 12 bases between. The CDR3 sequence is CASSPSVRQPQHF. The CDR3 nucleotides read TGTGCCAGCAGCCCCTCGGTACGACAGCCCCAGCATTTT. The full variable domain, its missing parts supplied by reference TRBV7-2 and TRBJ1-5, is GAGVSQSPSNKVTEKGKDVELRCDPISGHTALYWYRQSLGQGLEFLIYFQGNSAPDKSGLPSDRFSAERTGGSVSTLTIQRTQQEDSAVYLCASSPSVRQPQHFGDGTRLSIL.

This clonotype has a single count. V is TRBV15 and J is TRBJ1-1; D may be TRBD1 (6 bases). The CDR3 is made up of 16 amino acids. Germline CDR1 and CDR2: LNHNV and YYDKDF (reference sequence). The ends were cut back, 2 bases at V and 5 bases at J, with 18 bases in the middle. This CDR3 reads CATSRRVWAGATEAFF. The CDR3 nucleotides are TGTGCCACCAGCAGAAGGGTGTGGGCAGGGGCTACTGAAGCTTTCTTT.

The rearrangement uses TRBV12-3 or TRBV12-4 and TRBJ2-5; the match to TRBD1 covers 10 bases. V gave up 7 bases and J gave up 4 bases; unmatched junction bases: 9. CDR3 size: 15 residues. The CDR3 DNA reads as TGTGCCAGCACCACGACAGGGGGCCGGCGAGAGACCCAGTACTTC. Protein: CASTTTGGRRETQYF.